Shown below are 14 T cell receptor beta chains from a single sample sequenced in a study of blood T cells in healthy people across ages. A sample-barcoded 5' primer and a J-beta primer mix were used in a second PCR of roughly 7 to 11 cycles. From the 5' RACE reads, TCRdb called clonotypes with MiXCR, one entry per CDR3 protein. The sample holds about 640,000 distinct CDR3 sequences, roughly 53% seen once. Sequencing was carried out using blood. These TCRs come from a man in his fifties or sixties in good health.

The chain uses TRBV6-2 or TRBV6-3 and TRBJ1-6; TRBD1 might be the D (5 bases). CDR3 length equals 13 residues. From germline, CDR1 is MNHEY and CDR2 SVGEGT. Trimming left V 4 bases short and J 8 bases short, with 9 bases between. CDR3 amino acids: CASSWDGYSPLHF. The CDR3 DNA sequence: TGTGCCAGCAGTTGGGACGGCTATTCACCCCTCCACTTT.

This chain links TRBV4-1 with TRBJ2-1, with 9 bases matching TRBD2. After removal of 1 base from V and 0 bases from J, the junction contained 10 bases not matched to a gene. Germline V CDR1 and CDR2: MGHRA, YSYEKL. This CDR3 has 19 residues. The CDR3 here is CASSQVDLAGMSSYNEQFF. The DNA for the CDR3 is TGCGCCAGCAGCCAAGTTGACCTAGCGGGGATGAGCTCCTACAATGAGCAGTTCTTC.

This chain links TRBV12-3 or TRBV12-4 with TRBJ1-5; D possibly corresponds to TRBD1 (6 bases). CDR3 length: 16 residues. Trimming shortened V by 5 bases and J by 3 bases, and 17 bases separated the two germline ends. The CDR3 spells CASSDNVGGPNQPQHF. DNA of the CDR3: TGTGCCAGCAGTGACAACGTCGGGGGGCCCAATCAGCCCCAGCATTTT.

CDR3 in DNA: TGTGCCAGCAGCTTGTGGTGGGGAGCCAAAAACATTCAGTACTTC. Protein sequence: CASSLWWGAKNIQYF. The rearrangement links TRBV5-6 to TRBJ2-4; D not resolved. Germline V gene lookup returns CDR1 SGHDT and CDR2 YYEEEE. The CDR3 sequence is 15 residues long. V dropped 1 base and J dropped 0 bases, with 8 bases sitting between them.

The count of this clonotype is one. The chain is built from TRBV7-9 and TRBJ1-2; no clear D. Germline CDR1 and CDR2: SEHNR and FQNEAQ (reference sequence). The V gene lost 1 base and the J gene lost 8 bases, with 11 bases spanning the gap. The CDR3 consists of 13 residues. The CDR3 is CASSLGGIWGYTF. CDR3 DNA sequence: TGTGCCAGCAGCTTAGGCGGGATATGGGGCTACACCTTC.

In its sample, this clonotype was seen once. The chain couples TRBV10-3 to TRBJ2-4; 9 positions agree with TRBD1. TRBJ2-7 explains the end of the DNA better; the J call may be wrong. The CDR3 has 13 residues. The germline V gene has CDR1 ENHRY and CDR2 SYGVKD. The CDR3 here is CAISAGQGNEQYF. The CDR3 DNA is TGTGCCATCAGTGCGGGACAGGGTAACGAGCAGTACTTC.

The chain recombines TRBV13 with TRBJ2-1; 7 nucleotides align to TRBD1. This CDR3 is built from 11 residues. The junction had 6 bases not matched to a gene; V was cut back by 4 bases and J by 15 bases. Germline V gene data show CDR1 as PRHDT and CDR2 as FYEKMQ (reference sequence). The CDR3 nucleotides are TGTGCCAGCAGCTCGACAGGGAGCATGTTCTTC. Translated: CASSSTGSMFF.

This clonotype was seen more than once but under ten times. The V call is TRBV4-2, the J call TRBJ2-7; D tentatively fits TRBD1 or TRBD2 (5 bases each). Germline CDR1 and CDR2: LGHNA and YNFKEQ. V was shortened by 7 bases and J by 6 bases, with 25 bases between the two germline ends. The CDR3 runs to 16 residues. The CDR3 loop reads CASKNKKDRDPGEQYF. The CDR3 nucleotides are TGTGCCAGCAAAAACAAAAAGGACCGGGACCCAGGCGAGCAGTACTTC.

CDR3: CASRTGVAPQHF. CDR3 sequence (DNA): TGTGCCAGCAGGACAGGGGTCGCGCCCCAGCATTTT. This chain joins TRBV2 and TRBJ1-5, with 8 bases lining up with TRBD1. The germline V gene encodes CDR1 SNHLY and CDR2 FYNNEI. V trimming: 6 bases; J trimming: 9 bases; junction bases outside the gene matches: 4. The CDR3 totals 12 residues.

The rearrangement uses TRBV6-1 and TRBJ2-4, with a weak D call TRBD1 (6 bases). The germline V and J ends were trimmed by 4 bases and 0 bases, with 16 bases remaining between them. CDR3 size: 17 residues. Germline V gives CDR1 MNHNS, CDR2 SASEGT. The CDR3 here is CASSGNTQGIAKNIQYF. In DNA form, the CDR3 reads TGTGCCAGCAGTGGAAACACTCAGGGGATAGCCAAAAACATTCAGTACTTC.

The rearrangement uses TRBV4-1 and TRBJ2-1; D is possibly TRBD1 (5 bases). This CDR3 spans 14 amino acids. Germline CDR1 is MGHRA and CDR2 is YSYEKL. Trimming removed 4 bases at V and 8 bases at J, with 15 bases between. The CDR3 loop is CASSRNPEGDEQFF. The CDR3 DNA is TGCGCCAGCAGCCGGAACCCCGAAGGGGATGAGCAGTTCTTC.

J is TRBJ1-2 and V is TRBV6-6; 7 bases fit TRBD1. The J segment lost 4 bases and the V segment lost 4 bases, leaving 6 bases of the junction unmatched. The germline CDR1 and CDR2 sequences are MNHNY and SVGAGI (reference sequence). This CDR3 has 14 residues. CDR3 loop: CASSSGTVRYGYTF. The CDR3 DNA follows: TGTGCCAGCAGTTCAGGGACAGTTCGCTATGGCTACACCTTC.

This clonotype showed up just a few times. The rearrangement uses TRBV3-1 and TRBJ2-7; D is undetermined. The CDR3 consists of 11 residues. The germline V gene has CDR1 LGHDT and CDR2 YNNKEL (reference sequence). V shed 3 bases and J shed 6 bases, with 6 bases lying between them. The CDR3 loop is CASSHRGEQYF. Written as DNA, the CDR3 is TGTGCCAGCAGCCACCGAGGCGAGCAGTACTTC.

On this clonotype itself: One end of the junction fails to match germline, which may point to a read error. This chain links TRBV12-3 or TRBV12-4 with TRBJ2-3; D could derive from TRBD1 or TRBD2 (5 bases each). The CDR3 runs 14 residues. The CDR3 here is CASSGRGDGDMQYF. The DNA for the CDR3 is TGTGCCAGCAGTGGTAGAGGGGACGGAGATATGCAGTATTTT.